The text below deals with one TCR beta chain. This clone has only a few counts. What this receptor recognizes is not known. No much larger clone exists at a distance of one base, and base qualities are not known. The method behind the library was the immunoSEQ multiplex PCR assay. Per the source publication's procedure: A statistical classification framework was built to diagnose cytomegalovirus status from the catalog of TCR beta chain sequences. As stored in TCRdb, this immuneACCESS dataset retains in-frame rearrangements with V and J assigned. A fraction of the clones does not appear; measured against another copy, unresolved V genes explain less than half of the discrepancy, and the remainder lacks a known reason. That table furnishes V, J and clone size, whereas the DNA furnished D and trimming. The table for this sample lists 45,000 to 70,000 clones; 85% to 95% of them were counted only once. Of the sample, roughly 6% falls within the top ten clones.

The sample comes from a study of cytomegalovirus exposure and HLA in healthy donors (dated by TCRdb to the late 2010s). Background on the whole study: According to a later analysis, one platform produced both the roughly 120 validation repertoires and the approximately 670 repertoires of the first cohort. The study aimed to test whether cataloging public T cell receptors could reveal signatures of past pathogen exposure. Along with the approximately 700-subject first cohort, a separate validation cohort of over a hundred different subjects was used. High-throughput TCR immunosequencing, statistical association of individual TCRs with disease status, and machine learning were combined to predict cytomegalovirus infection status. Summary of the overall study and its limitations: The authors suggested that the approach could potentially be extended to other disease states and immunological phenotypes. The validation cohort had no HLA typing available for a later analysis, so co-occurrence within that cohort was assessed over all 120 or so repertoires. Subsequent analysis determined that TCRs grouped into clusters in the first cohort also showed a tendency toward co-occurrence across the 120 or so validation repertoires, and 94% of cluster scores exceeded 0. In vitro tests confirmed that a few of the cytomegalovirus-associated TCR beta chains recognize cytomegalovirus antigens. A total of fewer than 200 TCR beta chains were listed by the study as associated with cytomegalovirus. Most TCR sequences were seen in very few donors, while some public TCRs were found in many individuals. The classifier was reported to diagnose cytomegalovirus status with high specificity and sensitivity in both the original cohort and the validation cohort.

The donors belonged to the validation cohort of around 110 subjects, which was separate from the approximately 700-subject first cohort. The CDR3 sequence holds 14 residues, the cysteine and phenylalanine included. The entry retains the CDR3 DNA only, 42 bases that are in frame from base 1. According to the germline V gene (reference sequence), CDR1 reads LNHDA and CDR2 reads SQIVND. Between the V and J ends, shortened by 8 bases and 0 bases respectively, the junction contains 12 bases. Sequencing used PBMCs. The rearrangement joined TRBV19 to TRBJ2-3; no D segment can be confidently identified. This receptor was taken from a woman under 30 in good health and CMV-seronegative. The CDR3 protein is CASALDLSTDTQYF. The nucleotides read TGTGCCAGTGCGCTAGACCTCAGCACAGATACGCAGTATTTT.